This T cell receptor beta chain was found in a study of blood T cells in healthy people across ages. The germline gives CDR1 SNHLY, CDR2 FYNNEI. The CDR3 runs to 14 residues. In regard to this clonotype: At one boundary the junction diverges from the germline segment, which might be a read error.

Combining a sample-barcoded 5' primer with a J-beta primer mix, a second PCR ran for roughly 7 to 12 cycles. MiXCR, run by TCRdb on the 5' RACE reads, gives a single entry per CDR3 protein. The repertoire consists of 1.5 million to 2 million distinct CDR3 sequences, with about 50% occurring once and the leading ten covering approximately 2.1%. This clonotype originated in a woman aged 40 to 50 in good health. Sequenced: blood. V usage is TRBV2 and J usage is TRBJ1-2, with D possibly matching TRBD1 (6 bases). CDR3 sequence reads: CASSESRDNYGYTF. The DNA for the CDR3 is TGTGCCAGCAGTGAATCTCGGGACAACTATGGTTACACCTTC.